This T cell receptor beta chain was documented in a study of T cell responses to AZD1222 COVID-19 vaccine. CDR1 is KGHDR, CDR2 SFDVKD, per germline. CDR3 size: 13 residues. Concerning this clone itself: Its target is not known. The junction shows a germline mismatch at one end, possibly a read error.

Assay: immunoSEQ multiplex PCR; the TCRdb copy retains only in-frame clones and omits some. Counted here are 150,000 or so clones, around 92% occurring once; the ten biggest clones make up approximately 3.5%. Both about-4-week and about-12-week second-dose recipients were combined. Study-level points and caveats: Scientists sampled the repertoires only once the peak T cell response had passed. Most donors were white British and more were female, and clonal diversity was possibly underestimated. Elevations in Spike-specific TCR breadth and depth followed administration of two AZD1222 doses.

The chain combines TRBV24-1 with TRBJ2-7; D gene ambiguous. Material: peripheral blood, obtained 28 days after the second AZD1222 dose. The receptor's source is an adult who received the AZD1222 COVID-19 vaccine. CDR3 protein: CATGDPSSYEQYF. CDR3 coding DNA: TGTGCCACCGGTGACCCCAGCTCCTACGAGCAGTACTTC.